This T cell receptor (beta chain) was identified during a study of shared clonotypes between healthy human individuals. CD45RO negativity and positive selection for CCR7 defined naive CD8 cells, a population that excluded terminally differentiated effector memory CD45RA+ cells. The CDR3 has 10 residues. With 8 bases removed from V and 5 bases from J, the gap between germline ends came to 6 bases. CDR1 is MNHEY, CDR2 SVGAGI, per germline. Generated by immunoSEQ multiplex PCR, the TCRdb table keeps only in-frame clones and is missing some. The table has about 2.1 million clones, 93% seen once. The TCR comes from a man aged 18 to 30 in good health. Some clones in this sample may be carry-over from other donors' samples. This chain uses TRBV6-5 with TRBJ1-1; no definite D call. The sample consisted of naive CD8+ T cells from PBMCs. This CDR3 is CASRGTEAFF. The CDR3 DNA sequence: TGTGCCAGCCGGGGAACTGAAGCTTTCTTT.